The present T cell receptor beta chain was sequenced within a study of blood T cell repertoires in COVID-19. The overall study: The origin of the acute and convalescent COVID-19 samples was the United States, Italy and Spain. Sources were T cells, B-cell-depleted T cells, or PBMCs; the material itself was cDNA or gDNA.

CDR1 is SGHDT and CDR2 is YYEEEE in the germline V gene. This CDR3 comprises 14 residues. V was shortened by 0 bases and J by 11 bases, with 17 bases between the two germline ends. Authors' methods: Quantification of nucleated cells was approximated via reference gene primer amplification. Clones were sequenced by immunoSEQ multiplex PCR, and TCRdb holds only the in-frame ones, with some missing. V and J calls and clone size are copied from that table; D and trimming were computed from the DNA. The sample has about 140,000 clones, more than 65% seen once; the top ten hold around 13%. The origin of this receptor is a man at least 80 years old with acute or convalescent COVID-19. Sample: peripheral blood. The chain joins TRBV5-6 to TRBJ1-1; possibly TRBD1 for D (5 bases). CDR3 residues: CASSLGGEPGAAFF. As DNA, the CDR3 is TGTGCCAGCAGCTTGGGCGGGGAACCTGGGGCCGCTTTCTTT.